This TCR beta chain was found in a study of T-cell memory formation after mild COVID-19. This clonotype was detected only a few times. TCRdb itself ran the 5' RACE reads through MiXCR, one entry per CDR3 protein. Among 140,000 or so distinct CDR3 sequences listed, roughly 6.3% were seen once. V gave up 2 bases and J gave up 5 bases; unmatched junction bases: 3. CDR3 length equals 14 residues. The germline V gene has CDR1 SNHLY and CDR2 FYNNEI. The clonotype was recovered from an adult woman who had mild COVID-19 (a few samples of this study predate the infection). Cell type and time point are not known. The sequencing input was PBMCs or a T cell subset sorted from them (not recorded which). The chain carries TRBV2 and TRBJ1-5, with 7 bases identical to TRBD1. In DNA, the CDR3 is TGTGCCAGCAGTGAAAGGAGGGGGCATCAGCCCCAGCATTTT. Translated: CASSERRGHQPQHF.